This entry describes one T cell receptor (beta chain). The clone's antigen remains unknown. It has no much larger one-base neighbor in the sample; base qualities were not kept. In total, roughly 670 healthy bone marrow donors made up the cohort. All cohort members were sampled while nominally healthy, although unrecorded immune exposures were likely present. The donor tested CMV seronegative, placing the donor among the approximately 400 seronegative members of the cohort. A peripheral blood sample was collected from each donor, and TCR beta sequencing was performed on peripheral blood mononuclear cells. The Qiagen DNeasy Blood Extraction Kit was used to extract genomic DNA from the blood cell samples. The data are from a study of cytomegalovirus exposure and HLA in healthy donors (TCRdb year 2017). Notes on the research overall: According to an earlier analysis of several hundred of the donors, about 179 million T cells yielded 117 million unique TCR beta sequences and around 300 Gb of sequence data. In the later analysis, no new phenotypic data were used to find candidate immune exposures; instead, reliance was placed on TCR beta sequences and their occurrence across donors. Among 398 genotyped donors of the cohort, an average of approximately 230,000 unique TCR beta nucleotide sequences were sequenced per donor, 15% to 20% of them non-productive. The study aimed to test whether signatures of past pathogen exposure could be identified by cataloging public T cell receptors. A later genetic analysis took genome-wide SNP genotypes for about 65% of the 666 donors and used that subset as a discovery cohort. The number of typed donors differed by locus: 629-630 for A, B, C, DRB1 and DQB1; 522 for DQA1; 606 for DPA1; and roughly 490 for DPB1. Donor age, sex, ethnicity and CMV serostatus were collected together with the repertoire data. The study used immunosequencing to profile the T cell repertoires of several hundred subjects and linked those repertoires to cytomegalovirus serostatus. Of the 398 genotyped donors, around 81% fell in the genetic ancestry cluster associated with self-reported Caucasian donors. Roughly 5 DR-DQ haplotypes were treated as single units for association and clustering because of strong linkage in the cohort. To predict cytomegalovirus infection status, the study combined high-throughput TCR immunosequencing, statistical association of individual TCRs with disease status, and machine learning. An early release covering roughly 640 HLA-typed donors comprised about 300 gigabases of sequencing data and tens of millions of unique TCR sequences. All discovery cohort repertoires had been generated on a single sequencing platform. An earlier analysis of several hundred of the donors applied high-throughput TCR beta sequencing to assess whether each TCR beta V gene segment acted as functional or pseudogenic. Both class I and class II loci were covered by HLA typing, at four-digit resolution. In a later analysis, previously published TCR beta repertoires from 600 to 850 donors were re-analyzed and high-resolution HLA genotyping was added so that TCR occurrence patterns could be studied. Besides the first cohort of more than 650 subjects, a separate validation cohort made up of roughly 130 different subjects was used. Overall results and qualifications from the work: It was suggested by the authors that the approach could potentially be generalized to other disease states and immunological phenotypes. In this cohort, only TCR beta chains were sequenced, and detectable features were limited by the absence of alpha or paired-chain data. Linkage disequilibrium might explain the correlated functional status among segregating V segments, but an unknown experimental factor could not be ruled out. In a later genetic analysis, fewer N-insertions in productive TCRs were reported among donors in an Asian-associated ancestry cluster than the roughly 670-donor mean. When HLA alleles, especially DR and DQ, strongly co-occurred, TCR associations were difficult to assign to individual alleles. Sequencing depth was assumed to be roughly uniform across donors in the presence/absence analyses, though that assumption may not hold. In a later analysis, HLA-associated TCR beta chains were found to be more clonally expanded and to have lower generation probabilities than equally common non-associated chains. In a later analysis, most CMV-associated TCR beta chains were found to appear HLA-restricted, with HLA associations seemingly driven largely by CMV exposure. The classifier was reported to diagnose cytomegalovirus status with high specificity and sensitivity in both the original cohort and the validation cohort. A later analysis associated about 17,000 TCR beta sequences with specific HLA alleles at a false discovery rate of 0.05. The study gave a list of some 150 TCR beta chains associated with cytomegalovirus. According to a later analysis, TCR association rates differed among HLA loci, with DRB1 alleles showing the most associated TCRs and HLA-C alleles showing the fewest. Some IMGT-functional V segments, including TRBV6-2 and TRBV6-3, could not be distinguished by the 87-base-pair reads and were therefore excluded. A later genetic analysis associated a missense DCLRE1C variant with V-gene and J-gene trimming of TCR beta chains, and an independent cohort replicated the association. Fewer than 20 rarely observed V segments, including chromosome 9 orphons, were excluded from the earlier analysis of approximately 500 of the donors because counts were too low. A later analysis reported that several top co-occurrence clusters appeared linked to parvovirus B19, influenza, CMV and Epstein-Barr virus. For the cohort, immune exposure information was limited to CMV serostatus. An earlier analysis of approximately 530 of the donors showed that most TCR beta V segments appeared in productive rearrangements either about 87% or about 30% of the time, which broadly matched IMGT annotations. A group of highly shared sequence variants was considered likely to be a technical artifact of the sequencing pipeline. HLA typing was unavailable for some donors at each locus, so association tests used only the typed subset. A few of the identified cytomegalovirus-associated TCR beta chains were confirmed in vitro to be specific for cytomegalovirus antigens. While some public TCRs were present in many individuals, most TCR sequences turned up only very rarely across donors. A further reported finding was that TCR beta sequences accurately predicted the HLA-A and HLA-B alleles for most subjects in the first cohort.

Libraries were prepared through the immunoSEQ multiplex PCR assay. A mixture of 60 forward primers for TCR Vbeta segments and 13 reverse primers for TCR Jbeta segments was used in the multiplex PCR. The CDR3 region of rearranged TCR beta genes was amplified from genomic DNA by a multiplex PCR assay. The amplified TCR beta libraries were sequenced on the Illumina HiSeq System as 87-base-pair reads. Per the original workflow: Across the 600 to 700 repertoires, a later analysis counted 60 million to 90 million unique TCR beta chains, around 11 million of which were shared by at least two donors. Raw reads were error-corrected and collapsed into unique sequences by a nearest-neighbor algorithm in which closely related sequences were merged to remove PCR and sequencing errors. V, D and J gene segments were assigned by aligning CDR3 sequences to IMGT reference sequences. For a sequence to be retained, at least a six-nucleotide match to both a V gene segment and a J gene segment was required. Rearrangements were called productive when the CDR3 lacked stop codons and stayed in frame with V and J; all others were non-productive. Following IMGT convention, CDR3 was defined as the stretch from the second conserved V-encoded cysteine up to the conserved J-encoded phenylalanine. Sequences without an unambiguous match to a single V gene segment were excluded from the earlier analysis of 500 to 700 of the donors. In an earlier analysis of a few hundred of the donors, V segments were called functional above 56.7% productive rearrangements and were called segregating when the between-donor standard deviation exceeded 5%. A statistical classification framework was developed to diagnose cytomegalovirus status using the catalog of TCR beta chain sequences. A later analysis assigned V and J genes by comparing TCR nucleotide sequences with IMGT/GENE-DB human TR gene sequences. The TCRdist pipeline was used in a later analysis to assign CDR3 sequences and most-parsimonious VDJ recombination scenarios. In a later analysis, each TCR beta chain was defined by its CDR3 amino acid sequence together with its V-gene family, and reads lacking a unique V-gene family were excluded. As a way to deal with suspected cross-contamination and a sequencing artifact, a later analysis dropped 592 nucleotide sequences that were highly shared and had low generation probability. In a later analysis, a clonal expansion index for each public chain was calculated from normalized within-repertoire ranks of inferred template counts. A later analysis computed generation probabilities with a VDJ recombination model fitted to out-of-frame rearrangements, and checked the results against IGoR. In a later analysis, TCR-TCR, TCR-HLA and TCR-CMV co-occurrence was scored with hypergeometric tests, and a repertoire-size bias correction was applied to TCR pairs. To estimate false discovery rates, a later analysis permuted the HLA or CMV assignments 20 times. In a later analysis, co-occurring TCRs were grouped using DBSCAN, with TCRdist sequence similarity added in when clustering inside HLA-allele-positive subsets. Co-occurrence clustering excluded repertoires with fewer than 30,000 or more than 120,000 public chains, plus five with anomalous nucleotide sharing. TCRdb holds this immuneACCESS table with in-frame rearrangements only. Some clones are missing; in checked studies, unresolved V genes explain under half, and the rest has no known cause. The V and J calls and clone size come from that table; D and trimming were worked out from the DNA. The table for this sample lists some 180,000 clones; around 80% of them were counted only once. The ten largest clones add up to about 1.9% of the sample.

CDR3 length: 16 amino acids, cysteine to phenylalanine. The sequence is cut down to CDR3 DNA, 48 bases in frame from base 1. The receptor chain draws on TRBV1 and TRBJ2-1; the table names TRBD1, a call not compared with the DNA. TRBV1 represents a pseudogene. The sample taken for sequencing was PBMCs. The sequence was collected from a woman between 25 and 40 years old in good health and CMV-seronegative. The encoded CDR3 is CTSSHGTGGAENEQFF. In nucleotide form, the sequence is TGCACCAGCAGCCACGGGACAGGGGGCGCTGAAAATGAGCAGTTCTTC.